This T cell receptor beta chain was identified in a study of patients and donors after allogeneic stem cell transplantation. With 2 bases removed from V and 2 bases from J, the gap between germline ends came to 13 bases. Germline loops: CDR1 DFQATT, CDR2 SNEGSKA (reference sequence). CDR3 length: 14 amino acids. TCRdb fed the RT-PCR reads into MiXCR, producing one record per CDR3 protein. The sample holds approximately 37,000 distinct CDR3 sequences, more than 30% seen once. The chain recombines TRBV20-1 with TRBJ2-7; D is ambiguous. Input material: blood, either unsorted or a sorted T cell fraction (not recorded which). This receptor was taken from a human donor who was either an allogeneic HSCT recipient or a stem cell or donor lymphocyte infusion donor (not recorded which). It is not recorded whose cells these are; they may come from a transplant donor. CDR3: CSARLHRAPYEQYF. The CDR3 region has the DNA TGCAGTGCTAGACTTCATCGGGCCCCCTACGAGCAGTACTTC.